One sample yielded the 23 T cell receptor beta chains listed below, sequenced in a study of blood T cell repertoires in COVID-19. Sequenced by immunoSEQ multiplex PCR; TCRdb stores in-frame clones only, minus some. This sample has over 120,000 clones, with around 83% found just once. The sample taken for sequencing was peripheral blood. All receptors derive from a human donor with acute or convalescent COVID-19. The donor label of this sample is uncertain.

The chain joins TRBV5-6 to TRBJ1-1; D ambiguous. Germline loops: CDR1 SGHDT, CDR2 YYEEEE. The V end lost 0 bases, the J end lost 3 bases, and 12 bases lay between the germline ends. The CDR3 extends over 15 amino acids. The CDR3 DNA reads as TGTGCCAGCAGCTTGGGACGGGGAATTTACACTGAAGCTTTCTTT. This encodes CASSLGRGIYTEAFF.

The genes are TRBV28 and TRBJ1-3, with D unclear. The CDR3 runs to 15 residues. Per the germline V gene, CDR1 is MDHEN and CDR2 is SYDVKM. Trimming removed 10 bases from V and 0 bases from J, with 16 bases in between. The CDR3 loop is CATTYSQSSGNTIYF. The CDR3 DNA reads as TGTGCCACCACCTACTCACAGAGCTCTGGAAACACCATATATTTT.

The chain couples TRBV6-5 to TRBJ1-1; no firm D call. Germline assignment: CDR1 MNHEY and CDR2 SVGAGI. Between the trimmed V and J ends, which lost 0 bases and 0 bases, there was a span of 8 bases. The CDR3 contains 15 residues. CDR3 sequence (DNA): TGTGCCAGCAGTTACTCTCTGGGAGTGAACACTGAAGCTTTCTTT. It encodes CASSYSLGVNTEAFF.

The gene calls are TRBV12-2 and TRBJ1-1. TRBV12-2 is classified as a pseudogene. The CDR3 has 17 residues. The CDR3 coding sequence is TGTGCAAGTCGCTTAGCTCACACGGGGGGGCGGGCCACTGAAGCTTTCTTT. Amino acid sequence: CASRLAHTGGRATEAFF.

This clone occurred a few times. Written as DNA, the CDR3 is TGTGCCATCAGTTGGGACAGGGATACAGATACGCAGTATTTT. This gives the protein CAISWDRDTDTQYF. The chain employs TRBV10-3 and TRBJ2-3; 9 nucleotides align to TRBD1. The J segment lost 3 bases and the V segment lost 5 bases, leaving 3 bases of the junction unmatched. The CDR3 spans 14 residues. Germline V gene sequence: CDR1 ENHRY, CDR2 SYGVKD.

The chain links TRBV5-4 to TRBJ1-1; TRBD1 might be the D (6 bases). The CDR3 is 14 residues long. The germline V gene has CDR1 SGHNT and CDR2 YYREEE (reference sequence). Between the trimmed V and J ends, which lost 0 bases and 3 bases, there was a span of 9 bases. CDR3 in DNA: TGTGCCAGCAGCTTGGGTCAGGGGTACACTGAAGCTTTCTTT. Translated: CASSLGQGYTEAFF.

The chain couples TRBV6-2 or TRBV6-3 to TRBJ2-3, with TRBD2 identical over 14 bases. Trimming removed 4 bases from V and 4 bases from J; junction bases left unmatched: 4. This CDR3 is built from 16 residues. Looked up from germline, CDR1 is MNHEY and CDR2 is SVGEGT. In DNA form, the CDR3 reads TGTGCCAGCAGTTCGCCGGGACTAGCGGGAGCAGATACGCAGTATTTT. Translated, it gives CASSSPGLAGADTQYF.

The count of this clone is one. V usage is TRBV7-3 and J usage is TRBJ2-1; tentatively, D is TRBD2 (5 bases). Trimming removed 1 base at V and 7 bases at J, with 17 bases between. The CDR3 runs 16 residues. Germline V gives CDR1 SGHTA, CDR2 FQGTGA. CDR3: CASSLMAQADWNEQFF. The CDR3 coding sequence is TGTGCCAGCAGCTTAATGGCCCAAGCGGATTGGAATGAGCAGTTCTTC.

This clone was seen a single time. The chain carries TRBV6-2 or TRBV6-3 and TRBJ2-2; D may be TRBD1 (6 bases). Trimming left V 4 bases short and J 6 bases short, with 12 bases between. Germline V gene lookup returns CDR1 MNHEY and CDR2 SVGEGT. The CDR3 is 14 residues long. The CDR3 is CASSWDTDPGELFF. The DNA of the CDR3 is TGTGCCAGCAGTTGGGACACCGACCCCGGGGAGCTGTTTTTT.

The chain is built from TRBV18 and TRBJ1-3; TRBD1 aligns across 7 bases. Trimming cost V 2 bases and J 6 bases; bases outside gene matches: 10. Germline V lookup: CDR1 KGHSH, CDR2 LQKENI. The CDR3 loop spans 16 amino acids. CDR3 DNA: TGTGCCAGCTCACCAGTAGCCGGGACAGCCCAAAACACCATATATTTT. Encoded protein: CASSPVAGTAQNTIYF.

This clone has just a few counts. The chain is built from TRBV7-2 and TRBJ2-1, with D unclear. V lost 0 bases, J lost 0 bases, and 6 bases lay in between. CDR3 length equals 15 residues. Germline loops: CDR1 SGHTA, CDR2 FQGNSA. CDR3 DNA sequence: TGTGCCAGCAGCTTAGCTAAGAGCTCCTACAATGAGCAGTTCTTC. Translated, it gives CASSLAKSSYNEQFF.

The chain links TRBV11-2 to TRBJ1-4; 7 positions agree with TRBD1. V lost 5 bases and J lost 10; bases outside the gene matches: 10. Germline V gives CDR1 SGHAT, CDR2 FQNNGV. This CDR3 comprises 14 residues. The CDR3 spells CASSQDRASGKLFF. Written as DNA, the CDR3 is TGTGCCAGCAGCCAAGACAGGGCCTCCGGAAAACTGTTTTTT. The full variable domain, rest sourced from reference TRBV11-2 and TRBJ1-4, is EAGVAQSPRYKIIEKRQSVAFWCNPISGHATLYWYQQILGQGPKLLIQFQNNGVVDDSQLPKDRFSAERLKGVDSTLKIQPAKLEDSAVYLCASSQDRASGKLFFGSGTQLSVL.

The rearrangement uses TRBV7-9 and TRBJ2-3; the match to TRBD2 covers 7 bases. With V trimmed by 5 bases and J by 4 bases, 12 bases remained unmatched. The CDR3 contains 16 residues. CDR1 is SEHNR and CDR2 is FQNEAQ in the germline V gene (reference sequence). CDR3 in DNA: TGTGCCAGCAGCCAAGCAACTGGCGGGAGCCCAGATACGCAGTATTTT. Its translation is CASSQATGGSPDTQYF.

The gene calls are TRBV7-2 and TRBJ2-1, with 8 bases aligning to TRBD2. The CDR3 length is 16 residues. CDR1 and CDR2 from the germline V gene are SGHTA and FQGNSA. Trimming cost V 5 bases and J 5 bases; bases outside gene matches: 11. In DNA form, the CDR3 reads TGTGCCAGCAGCCCGAGGAGAGTAGCGGGGAACAATGAGCAGTTCTTC. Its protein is CASSPRRVAGNNEQFF.

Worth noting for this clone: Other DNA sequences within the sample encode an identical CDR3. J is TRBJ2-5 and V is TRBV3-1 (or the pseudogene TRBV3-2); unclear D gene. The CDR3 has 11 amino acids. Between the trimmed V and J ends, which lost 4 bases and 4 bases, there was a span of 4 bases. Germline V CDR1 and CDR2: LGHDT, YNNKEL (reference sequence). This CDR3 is CASSRRETQYF. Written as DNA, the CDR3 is TGTGCCAGCAGCCGTAGAGAGACCCAGTACTTC.

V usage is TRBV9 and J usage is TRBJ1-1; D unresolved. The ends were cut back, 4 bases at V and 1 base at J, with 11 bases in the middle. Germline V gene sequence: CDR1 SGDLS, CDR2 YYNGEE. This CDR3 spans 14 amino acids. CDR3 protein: CASSSQLENTEAFF. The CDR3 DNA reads TGTGCCAGCAGCTCACAGCTGGAGAACACTGAAGCTTTCTTT.

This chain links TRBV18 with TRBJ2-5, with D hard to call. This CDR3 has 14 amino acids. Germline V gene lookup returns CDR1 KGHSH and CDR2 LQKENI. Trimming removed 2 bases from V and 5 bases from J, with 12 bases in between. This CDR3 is CASSPSSPEETQYF. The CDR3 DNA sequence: TGTGCCAGCTCACCAAGTTCCCCTGAGGAGACCCAGTACTTC. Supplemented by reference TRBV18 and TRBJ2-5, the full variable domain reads NAGVMQNPRHLVRRRGQEARLRCSPMKGHSHVYWYRQLPEEGLKFMVYLQKENIIDESGMPKERFSAEFPKEGPSILRIQQVVRGDSAAYFCASSPSSPEETQYFGPGTRLLVL.

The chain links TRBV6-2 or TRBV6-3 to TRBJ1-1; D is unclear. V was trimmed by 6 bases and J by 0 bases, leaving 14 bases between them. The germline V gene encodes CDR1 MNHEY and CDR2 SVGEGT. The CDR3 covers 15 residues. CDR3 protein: CASSPLSPMNTEAFF. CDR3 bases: TGTGCCAGCAGCCCTCTCTCACCTATGAACACTGAAGCTTTCTTT.

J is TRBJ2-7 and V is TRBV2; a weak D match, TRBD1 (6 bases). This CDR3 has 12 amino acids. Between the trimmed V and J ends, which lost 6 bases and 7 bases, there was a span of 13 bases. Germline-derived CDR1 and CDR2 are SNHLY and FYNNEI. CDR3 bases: TGTGCCAGCAGCCGGGACACCAATGAGCAGTACTTC. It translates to CASSRDTNEQYF.

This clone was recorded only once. The CDR3 DNA reads as TGCGCCAGCAGCCGGTCAGGGGGCCTAACTAATGAAAAACTGTTTTTT. Protein sequence: CASSRSGGLTNEKLFF. The chain has TRBV5-1 and TRBJ1-4, with 8 nucleotides matching TRBD1. V trimming: 4 bases; J trimming: 1 base; junction bases outside the gene matches: 6. The CDR3 totals 16 residues. Germline V gives CDR1 SGHRS, CDR2 YFSETQ.

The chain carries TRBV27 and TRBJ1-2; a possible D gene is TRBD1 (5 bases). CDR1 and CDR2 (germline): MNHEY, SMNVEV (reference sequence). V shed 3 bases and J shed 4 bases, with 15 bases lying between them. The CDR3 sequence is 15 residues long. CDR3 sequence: CASSLAQGGIYGYTF. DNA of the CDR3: TGTGCCAGCAGTTTGGCTCAGGGAGGGATCTATGGCTACACCTTC.

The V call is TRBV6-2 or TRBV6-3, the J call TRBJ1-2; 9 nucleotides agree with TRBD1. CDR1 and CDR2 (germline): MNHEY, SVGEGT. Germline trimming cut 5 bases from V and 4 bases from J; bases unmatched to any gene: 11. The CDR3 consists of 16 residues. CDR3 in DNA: TGTGCCAGCAGTGGACCGGGGGGGACAGGGATCTATGGCTACACCTTC. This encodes CASSGPGGTGIYGYTF.

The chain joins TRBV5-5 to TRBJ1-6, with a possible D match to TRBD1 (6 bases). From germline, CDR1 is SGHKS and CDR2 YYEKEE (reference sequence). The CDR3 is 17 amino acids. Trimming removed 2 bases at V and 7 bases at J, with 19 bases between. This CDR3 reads CASSLPPYGGANSPLHF. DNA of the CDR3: TGTGCCAGCAGCTTACCCCCGTATGGGGGGGCGAATTCACCCCTCCACTTT. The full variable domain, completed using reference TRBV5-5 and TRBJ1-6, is DAGVTQSPTHLIKTRGQQVTLRCSPISGHKSVSWYQQVLGQGPQFIFQYYEKEERGRGNFPDRFSARQFPNYSSELNVNALLLGDSALYLCASSLPPYGGANSPLHFGNGTRLTVT.